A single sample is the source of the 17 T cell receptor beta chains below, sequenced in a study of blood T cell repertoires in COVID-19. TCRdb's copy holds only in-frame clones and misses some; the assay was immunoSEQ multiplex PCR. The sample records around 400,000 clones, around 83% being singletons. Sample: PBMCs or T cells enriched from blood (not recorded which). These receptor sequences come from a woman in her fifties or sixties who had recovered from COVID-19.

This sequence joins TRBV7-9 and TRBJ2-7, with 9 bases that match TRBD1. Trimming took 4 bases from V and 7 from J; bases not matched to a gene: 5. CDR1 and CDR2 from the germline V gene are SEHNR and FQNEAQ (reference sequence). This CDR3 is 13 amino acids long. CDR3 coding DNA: TGTGCCAGCAGCTCACAGGGGGCCACTGAGCAGTACTTC. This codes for CASSSQGATEQYF.

CDR3 sequence reads: CASSSGTSGGSYNEQFF. CDR3 DNA sequence: TGTGCCAGCAGCTCCGGGACTAGCGGAGGCTCCTACAATGAGCAGTTCTTC. The V gene is TRBV7-3, the J gene TRBJ2-1; 11 positions agree with TRBD2. Germline lookup yields CDR1 SGHTA and CDR2 FQGTGA. The CDR3 consists of 17 residues. The junction had 5 bases not matched to a gene; V was cut back by 4 bases and J by 0 bases.

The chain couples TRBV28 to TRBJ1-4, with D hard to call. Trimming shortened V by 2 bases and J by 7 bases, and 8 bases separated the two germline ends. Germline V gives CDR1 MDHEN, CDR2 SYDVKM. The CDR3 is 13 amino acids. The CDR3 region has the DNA TGTGCCAGCAGTTTAATCTTGGCTGAAAAACTGTTTTTT. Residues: CASSLILAEKLFF.

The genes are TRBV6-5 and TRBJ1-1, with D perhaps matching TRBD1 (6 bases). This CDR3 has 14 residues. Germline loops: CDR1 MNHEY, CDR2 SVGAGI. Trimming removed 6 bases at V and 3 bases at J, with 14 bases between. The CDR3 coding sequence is TGTGCCAGCAGACGCCGGACAGACTACACTGAAGCTTTCTTT. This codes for CASRRRTDYTEAFF.

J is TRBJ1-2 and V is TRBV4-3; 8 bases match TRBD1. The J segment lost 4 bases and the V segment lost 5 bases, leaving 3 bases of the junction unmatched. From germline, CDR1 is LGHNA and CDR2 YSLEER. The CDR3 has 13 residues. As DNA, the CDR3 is TGCGCCAGCAGCGGACAGGGTGGCTATGGCTACACCTTC. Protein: CASSGQGGYGYTF.

This chain's CDR3 is CASSPSRDQPQHF. CDR3 in DNA: TGTGCCAGCTCCCCCTCCCGGGATCAGCCCCAGCATTTT. This sequence joins TRBV18 and TRBJ1-5, with D unclear. The CDR3 extends over 13 amino acids. Germline lookup yields CDR1 KGHSH and CDR2 LQKENI. Trimming removed 6 bases at V and 5 bases at J, with 11 bases between.

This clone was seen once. This chain's CDR3 is CASSLAVRSGYTF. The DNA of the CDR3 is TGTGCCAGCAGCTTAGCGGTGAGGTCAGGCTACACCTTC. The chain links TRBV7-2 to TRBJ1-2; no clear D. CDR1 and CDR2 (germline): SGHTA, FQGNSA. CDR3 length equals 13 residues. V was trimmed by 0 bases and J by 8 bases, leaving 10 bases between them.

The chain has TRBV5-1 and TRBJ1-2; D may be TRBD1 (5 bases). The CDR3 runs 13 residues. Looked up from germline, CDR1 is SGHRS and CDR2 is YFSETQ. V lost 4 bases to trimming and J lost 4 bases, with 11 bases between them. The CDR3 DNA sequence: TGCGCCAGCAGCCCGGACGGGGGCTATGGCTACACCTTC. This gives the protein CASSPDGGYGYTF.

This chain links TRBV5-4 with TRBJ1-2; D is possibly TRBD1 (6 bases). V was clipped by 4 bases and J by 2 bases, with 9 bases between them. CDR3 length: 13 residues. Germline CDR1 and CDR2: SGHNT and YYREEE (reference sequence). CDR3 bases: TGTGCCAGCAGCAACCAGGGGAACTATGGCTACACCTTC. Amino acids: CASSNQGNYGYTF.

This CDR3 is CASSVQPGQGADTQYF. CDR3 DNA: TGTGCCAGCAGCGTACAGCCGGGACAGGGGGCAGATACGCAGTATTTT. The chain is built from TRBV9 and TRBJ2-3; 11 nucleotides align to TRBD1. The V gene's germline CDR1 is SGDLS and CDR2 YYNGEE. Trimming at V came to 1 base and at J to 4 bases, leaving 5 bases not matched to a gene. The CDR3 has 16 residues.

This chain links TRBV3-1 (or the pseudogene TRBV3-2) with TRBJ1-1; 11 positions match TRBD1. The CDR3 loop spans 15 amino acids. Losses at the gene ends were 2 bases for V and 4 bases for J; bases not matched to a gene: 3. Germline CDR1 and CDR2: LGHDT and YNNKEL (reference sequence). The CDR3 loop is CASSQLGQGATEAFF. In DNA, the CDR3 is TGTGCCAGCAGCCAACTCGGACAGGGGGCCACTGAAGCTTTCTTT.

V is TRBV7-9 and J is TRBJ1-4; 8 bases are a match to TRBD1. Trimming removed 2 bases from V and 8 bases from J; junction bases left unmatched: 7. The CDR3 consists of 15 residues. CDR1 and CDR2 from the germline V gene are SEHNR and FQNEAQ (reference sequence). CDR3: CASSLQQGGREKLFF. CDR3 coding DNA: TGTGCCAGCAGCTTACAACAGGGGGGTCGAGAAAAACTGTTTTTT.

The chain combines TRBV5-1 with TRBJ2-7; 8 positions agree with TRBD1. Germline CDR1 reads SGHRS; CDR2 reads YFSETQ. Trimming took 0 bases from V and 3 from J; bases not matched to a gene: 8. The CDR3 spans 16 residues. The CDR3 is CASSLVSGGAYYEQYF. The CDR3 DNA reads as TGCGCCAGCAGCTTGGTTTCAGGGGGCGCTTACTACGAGCAGTACTTC.

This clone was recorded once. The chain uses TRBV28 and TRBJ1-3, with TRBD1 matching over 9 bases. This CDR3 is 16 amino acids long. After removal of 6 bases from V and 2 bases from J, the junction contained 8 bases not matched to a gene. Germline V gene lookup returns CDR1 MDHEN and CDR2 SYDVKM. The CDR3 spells CASRTPQGAPGNTIYF. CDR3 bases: TGTGCCAGCAGAACCCCACAGGGGGCTCCTGGAAACACCATATATTTT.

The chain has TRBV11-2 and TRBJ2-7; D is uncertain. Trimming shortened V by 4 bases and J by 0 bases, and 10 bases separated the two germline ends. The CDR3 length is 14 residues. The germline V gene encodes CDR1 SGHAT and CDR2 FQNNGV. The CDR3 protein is CASSSQRSSYEQYF. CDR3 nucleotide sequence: TGTGCCAGCAGCTCCCAGAGGAGCTCCTACGAGCAGTACTTC.

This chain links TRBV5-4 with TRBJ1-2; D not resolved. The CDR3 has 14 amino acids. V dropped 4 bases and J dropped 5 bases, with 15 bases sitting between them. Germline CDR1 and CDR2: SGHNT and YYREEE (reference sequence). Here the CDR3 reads CASSIGSRDYGYTF. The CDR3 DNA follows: TGTGCCAGCAGCATTGGCAGCCGGGATTATGGCTACACCTTC.

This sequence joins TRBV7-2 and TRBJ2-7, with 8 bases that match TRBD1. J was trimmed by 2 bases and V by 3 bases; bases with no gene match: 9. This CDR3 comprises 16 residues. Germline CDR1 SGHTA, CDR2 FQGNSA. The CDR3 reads CASSFRQGSATYEQYF. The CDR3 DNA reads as TGTGCCAGCAGCTTCCGACAGGGGTCCGCCACCTACGAGCAGTACTTC.